The 30 T cell receptor beta chains in this list originate from one sample, sequenced in a study of T cells in Graves' hyperthyroidism and ophthalmopathy. Researchers amplified the TCR beta CDR3 regions from RNA transcripts. A set of HTBI primers served as the primers for a first-round RT-PCR of the TCR CDR3. TCRdb re-called the multiplex PCR reads through MiXCR, storing one row per CDR3 protein. Among 250,000 to 350,000 distinct CDR3 sequences, 15% to 20% were seen once, and the ten largest hold around 57%. The sequenced sample consisted of blood. Receptor source: a woman in her fifties or sixties with Graves' ophthalmopathy.

This chain links TRBV25-1 with TRBJ2-1; D remains ambiguous. V was trimmed by 3 bases and J by 4 bases, leaving 10 bases between them. The CDR3 covers 14 residues. Germline lookup yields CDR1 MGHDK and CDR2 SYGVNS. The CDR3 region is CASSEYRIYNEQFF. The CDR3, as DNA: TGTGCCAGCAGTGAGTACCGGATTTACAATGAGCAGTTCTTC.

The chain recombines TRBV7-2 with TRBJ2-3; 8 bases are shared with TRBD2. The CDR3 is 15 residues long. Germline V gene data show CDR1 as SGHTA and CDR2 as FQGNSA. Trimming took 5 bases from V and 4 from J; bases not matched to a gene: 8. The CDR3 is CASSRTKRESDTQYF. CDR3 DNA: TGTGCCAGCAGCAGGACCAAGCGGGAGTCAGATACGCAGTATTTT.

This clonotype was detected many times. The chain employs TRBV20-1 and TRBJ2-3; 12 nucleotides match TRBD1. V trimming: 5 bases; J trimming: 5 bases; junction bases outside the gene matches: 5. Germline V gives CDR1 DFQATT, CDR2 SNEGSKA (reference sequence). The CDR3 loop spans 14 amino acids. In DNA form, the CDR3 reads TGCAGTGCTTTCGGGACAGGGGGCGTAGATACGCAGTATTTT. Residues: CSAFGTGGVDTQYF.

This chain links TRBV19 with TRBJ1-4, with 7 bases lining up with TRBD1. Germline assignment: CDR1 LNHDA and CDR2 SQIVND (reference sequence). CDR3 length equals 15 residues. J gave up 0 bases and V 9 bases, and 7 bases lay outside the gene matches. The CDR3 spells CASRGGIATNEKLFF. As DNA, the CDR3 is TGTGCCAGCAGAGGGGGCATCGCAACTAATGAAAAACTGTTTTTT.

This clonotype was recorded at least ten times. This sequence joins TRBV15 and TRBJ1-5, with 10 positions matching TRBD1. This CDR3 has 16 residues. Germline CDR1 reads LNHNV; CDR2 reads YYDKDF (reference sequence). The ends lost 2 bases at V and 3 bases at J; junction bases unmatched: 4. CDR3 nucleotides: TGTGCCACCAGCAGATCGGACAGGGGGATCAATCAGCCCCAGCATTTT. Its translation is CATSRSDRGINQPQHF.

This clonotype was recorded many times. The V gene is TRBV4-3, the J gene TRBJ1-1, with 10 bases identical to TRBD1. V trimming: 4 bases; J trimming: 1 base; junction bases outside the gene matches: 6. CDR1 LGHNA and CDR2 YSLEER come from the germline V gene. CDR3 length equals 16 residues. The CDR3 region is CASSRGTGERNTEAFF. CDR3 nucleotides: TGCGCCAGCAGCCGAGGGACAGGGGAGCGGAACACTGAAGCTTTCTTT.

The chain couples TRBV6-2 or TRBV6-3 to TRBJ1-5; no clear D. Trimming removed 7 bases from V and 5 bases from J, with 12 bases in between. The CDR3 extends over 13 amino acids. CDR1 is MNHEY, CDR2 SVGEGT, per germline. As DNA, the CDR3 is TGTGCCAGCAATGAGGGAGGGCATCAGCCCCAGCATTTT. Translation: CASNEGGHQPQHF.

This clonotype was observed many times. The V call is TRBV7-8, the J call TRBJ1-1, with 7 bases matching TRBD1. The CDR3 contains 14 residues. The germline CDR1 and CDR2 sequences are SGHVS and FQNEAQ. With V trimmed by 0 bases and J by 4 bases, 2 bases remained unmatched. DNA for the CDR3: TGTGCCAGCAGCTTAGCGCCAGGGGGCACTGAAGCTTTCTTT. Amino acid sequence: CASSLAPGGTEAFF.

The sample holds many counts of this clonotype. The rearrangement links TRBV9 to TRBJ2-7; 9 bases are a match to TRBD1. Germline CDR1 reads SGDLS; CDR2 reads YYNGEE. V trimming: 4 bases; J trimming: 2 bases; junction bases outside the gene matches: 7. This CDR3 region has 15 residues. For the CDR3, the DNA is TGTGCCAGCAGCACACTGGACAGGGGTACCTACGAGCAGTACTTC. This codes for CASSTLDRGTYEQYF.

This clonotype was seen a few times. The chain recombines TRBV20-1 with TRBJ2-4; 9 bases match TRBD2. This CDR3 is 13 amino acids long. Trimming at V came to 3 bases and at J to 6 bases, leaving 3 bases not matched to a gene. Germline values: CDR1 DFQATT, CDR2 SNEGSKA (reference sequence). The CDR3 DNA sequence: TGCAGTGCTAGCCCAGCGGGAGGAAACATTCAGTACTTC. Amino acids: CSASPAGGNIQYF.

This clonotype was seen at least ten times. The chain recombines TRBV6-1 with TRBJ1-3, with D maybe TRBD1 (5 bases). Germline V gene sequence: CDR1 MNHNS, CDR2 SASEGT. The CDR3 has 15 amino acids. Trimming left V 5 bases short and J 4 bases short, with 15 bases between. CDR3 protein: CASSPERGVGNTIYF. The CDR3 bases are TGTGCCAGCAGTCCCGAACGAGGGGTCGGAAACACCATATATTTT.

The table lists this clonotype with many counts. The V call is TRBV7-2, the J call TRBJ1-5; 7 bases map to TRBD1. Germline loops: CDR1 SGHTA, CDR2 FQGNSA. The CDR3 spans 15 residues. Trimming took 1 base from V and 5 from J; bases not matched to a gene: 5. CDR3 sequence (DNA): TGTGCCAGCAGCTTAGAACCGACAGGGCATCAGCCCCAGCATTTT. Translating it yields CASSLEPTGHQPQHF.

This clonotype has at least ten counts. The rearrangement joins TRBV28 to TRBJ2-1; a possible D gene is TRBD1 (5 bases). The CDR3 loop spans 13 amino acids. Germline loops: CDR1 MDHEN, CDR2 SYDVKM. V was pared by 2 bases and J by 10 bases, with 12 bases between. This CDR3 reads CASSLNGPGEQFF. The CDR3 region has the DNA TGTGCCAGCAGTTTAAACGGTCCAGGGGAGCAGTTCTTC.

This clonotype was seen at least ten times. The CDR3 DNA reads as TGTGCCAGCAGTGAACAGACAGGGATACACGAGCAGTACTTC. Translation gives CASSEQTGIHEQYF. The rearrangement uses TRBV6-1 and TRBJ2-7; 7 nucleotides match TRBD1. The CDR3 is 14 residues long. The trim removed 2 bases at V and 5 bases at J, leaving 6 bases unmatched. In germline, CDR1 is MNHNS, CDR2 SASEGT.

This clonotype has ten or more counts. J is TRBJ1-1 and V is TRBV27; no clear D gene. There are 13 residues in the CDR3. Per the germline V gene, CDR1 is MNHEY and CDR2 is SMNVEV (reference sequence). V lost 1 base to trimming and J lost 0 bases, with 3 bases between them. CDR3: CASSLLMNTEAFF. CDR3 bases: TGTGCCAGCAGTTTATTAATGAACACTGAAGCTTTCTTT.

This clonotype was recorded a few times. V and J are TRBV7-2 and TRBJ1-3, with D possibly being TRBD1 (6 bases). The V end was cut by 6 bases, the J end by 0 bases, with 18 bases between. The CDR3 is 17 residues long. Looked up from germline, CDR1 is SGHTA and CDR2 is FQGNSA. This chain's CDR3 is CASSRVAGHLSGNTIYF. CDR3 DNA sequence: TGTGCCAGCAGTCGCGTTGCGGGACACCTCTCTGGAAACACCATATATTTT.

In regard to this clonotype: A much larger clonotype is one base distant, so this may be a read error. This sequence joins TRBV28 and TRBJ2-7; no clear D gene. There are 15 residues in the CDR3. Between the trimmed V and J ends, which lost 3 bases and 2 bases, there was a span of 14 bases. The germline gives CDR1 MDHEN, CDR2 SYDVKM. CDR3 sequence (DNA): TGTGCCAGCAGTTTGCTTGGGTCTGGCACCTACGAGCAGTACTTC. Encoded protein: CASSLLGSGTYEQYF.

This clonotype was recorded at least ten times. The chain is built from TRBV2 and TRBJ1-6; 7 positions agree with TRBD1. Per germline, CDR1 SNHLY and CDR2 FYNNEI. The trim removed 6 bases at V and 8 bases at J, leaving 10 bases unmatched. The CDR3 consists of 15 residues. This CDR3 reads CASSPGQLGDSPLHF. Here the CDR3 DNA reads TGTGCCAGCAGCCCGGGACAGCTTGGAGATTCACCCCTCCACTTT.

In this sample, this clonotype turned up a few times. It may be a read error: a sequence one base away is much more abundant. This chain connects TRBV14 to TRBJ1-1; no definite D call. The CDR3 sequence is 14 residues long. Deletions cut 6 bases from V and 10 bases from J, with 21 bases between. The germline V gene has CDR1 SGHDN and CDR2 FVKESK. The CDR3 reads CASRKKGLSPAAFF. For the CDR3, the DNA is TGTGCCAGCAGGAAGAAAGGACTATCTCCTGCAGCTTTCTTT.

In its sample, this clonotype was seen many times. The chain joins TRBV7-3 to TRBJ2-5; maybe TRBD2 (6 bases). CDR3 length: 13 residues. Deletions cut 0 bases from V and 5 bases from J, with 7 bases between. Germline CDR1 reads SGHTA; CDR2 reads FQGTGA. The CDR3 protein is CASSLTGTETQYF. The CDR3 DNA sequence: TGTGCCAGCAGCTTAACCGGGACTGAGACCCAGTACTTC.

This clonotype was seen repeatedly, ten times or more. The rearrangement joins TRBV11-3 to TRBJ2-5, with 9 nucleotides matching TRBD2. The CDR3 spans 15 residues. V lost 1 base, J lost 5 bases, and 5 bases stayed unmatched. CDR1 is SGHNT and CDR2 is YENEEA in the germline V gene. The DNA for the CDR3 is TGTGCCAGCAGCTTAGGGGTAGCGGGGGAGGAGACCCAGTACTTC. Translated, it gives CASSLGVAGEETQYF. Drawing the rest from reference TRBV11-3 and TRBJ2-5, the complete variable domain is EAGVVQSPRYKIIEKKQPVAFWCNPISGHNTLYWYLQNLGQGPELLIRYENEEAVDDSQLPKDRFSAERLKGVDSTLKIQPAELGDSAVYLCASSLGVAGEETQYFGPGTRLLVL.

The sample holds many counts of this clonotype. The chain links TRBV11-2 to TRBJ1-2; TRBD1 matches 7 bases. V shed 4 bases and J 3 bases; nucleotides not matched to a gene: 2. Germline V CDR1 and CDR2: SGHAT, FQNNGV. The CDR3 extends over 13 amino acids. The chain's CDR3 is CASSSGGHYGYTF. In DNA, the CDR3 is TGTGCCAGCAGCTCAGGGGGGCACTATGGCTACACCTTC.

The chain combines TRBV11-1 with TRBJ1-5, with TRBD1 matching 9 bases. Trimming at V came to 3 bases and at J to 1 base, leaving 7 bases not matched to a gene. The length of the CDR3 is 17 residues. CDR1 is SGHAT and CDR2 is FQDESV in the germline V gene (reference sequence). The CDR3: CASSLDRGVISNQPQHF. CDR3 nucleotide sequence: TGTGCCAGCAGCTTGGACAGGGGTGTGATAAGCAATCAGCCCCAGCATTTT.

This clonotype was seen a handful of times. The chain carries TRBV12-3 or TRBV12-4 and TRBJ2-3; TRBD1 agrees at 10 bases. The CDR3 has 15 amino acids. V lost 8 bases, J lost 4 bases, and 9 bases stayed unmatched. In nucleotides, the CDR3 is TGTGCCAGCCCTCTTCCGGGACAGGGGTCAGATACGCAGTATTTT. Residues: CASPLPGQGSDTQYF.

This chain joins TRBV4-2 and TRBJ1-2; the D gene is possibly TRBD1 (6 bases). The CDR3 covers 14 residues. Germline lookup yields CDR1 LGHNA and CDR2 YNFKEQ. The V end lost 0 bases, the J end lost 4 bases, and 9 bases lay between the germline ends. The CDR3: CASSQDGGPYGYTF. CDR3 coding DNA: TGTGCCAGCAGCCAAGACGGGGGGCCCTATGGCTACACCTTC.

The chain joins TRBV5-1 to TRBJ1-4, with D maybe TRBD1 (6 bases). The CDR3 length is 16 residues. Looked up from germline, CDR1 is SGHRS and CDR2 is YFSETQ. V was pared by 4 bases and J by 0 bases, with 13 bases between. The CDR3, as DNA: TGCGCCAGCAGCCACGGACAGACCACAACTAATGAAAAACTGTTTTTT. Translation gives CASSHGQTTTNEKLFF.

This clonotype was counted many times. This chain connects TRBV5-1 to TRBJ2-2; D is unresolved. CDR1 and CDR2 (germline): SGHRS, YFSETQ. This CDR3 comprises 15 residues. V was shortened by 2 bases and J by 7 bases, with 15 bases between the two germline ends. The CDR3 DNA reads TGCGCCAGCAGCTTCGCCCTAAGAAGATACGGGGAGCTGTTTTTT. The encoded protein is CASSFALRRYGELFF.

This clonotype was seen repeatedly, ten times or more. The rearrangement links TRBV6-2 or TRBV6-3 to TRBJ2-3; D is possibly TRBD1 (6 bases). Germline values: CDR1 MNHEY, CDR2 SVGEGT. This CDR3 spans 13 amino acids. The V end was cut by 5 bases, the J end by 6 bases, with 12 bases between. As DNA, the CDR3 is TGTGCCAGCAGTCGACAGGCCGGGGATACGCAGTATTTT. Residues: CASSRQAGDTQYF.

This clonotype has just a few counts. The rearrangement joins TRBV9 to TRBJ2-3, with TRBD2 matching over 7 bases. The V and J ends lost 0 bases and 3 bases, in that order; junction bases with no gene match: 10. The germline gives CDR1 SGDLS, CDR2 YYNGEE. The CDR3 is made up of 17 amino acids. CDR3 loop: CASSVATGRGRTDTQYF. The CDR3 region has the DNA TGTGCCAGCAGCGTAGCTACGGGGAGGGGACGGACAGATACGCAGTATTTT.

Ten or more counts support this clonotype. This chain links TRBV27 with TRBJ2-3, with D perhaps TRBD2 (6 bases). Germline-derived CDR1 and CDR2 are MNHEY and SMNVEV (reference sequence). This CDR3 has 17 residues. Trimming cost V 3 bases and J 0 bases, with 16 bases left between them. The CDR3 DNA sequence: TGTGCCAGCAGTTTCTATACCGACAGCGGGAGCACAGATACGCAGTATTTT. It is translated as CASSFYTDSGSTDTQYF.